This T cell receptor beta chain stems from a study of cytomegalovirus exposure and HLA in healthy donors. Study-level information: Around 180 million T cells yielded 117 million unique TCR beta sequences in earlier analysis. Study results and caveats: Clonal expansion was found to be greater in HLA-associated TCR beta chains than in equally common others in a later analysis.

Germline loops: CDR1 GTSNPN, CDR2 SVGIG (reference sequence). Trimming took off 3 bases at V and 7 bases at J, with 9 bases between the two ends. CDR3 length: 12 residues. A remark on this clone: Its target is not known.

This PCR relied on a set of 60 Vbeta primers and 13 Jbeta primers. TCRdb keeps only in-frame clones here, not all; method: immunoSEQ multiplex PCR. The profile covers some 160,000 clones, with 77% appearing a single time and 1.5% to 2% taken by the ten largest. The sequence was collected from a woman aged 25-40 years in good health and CMV-seronegative. This chain connects TRBV30 to TRBJ2-2; D is unresolved. Sequencing was carried out using PBMCs. CDR3 nucleotides: TGTGCCTGGAGACTCGCCGACGGGGAGCTGTTTTTT. It codes for CAWRLADGELFF.